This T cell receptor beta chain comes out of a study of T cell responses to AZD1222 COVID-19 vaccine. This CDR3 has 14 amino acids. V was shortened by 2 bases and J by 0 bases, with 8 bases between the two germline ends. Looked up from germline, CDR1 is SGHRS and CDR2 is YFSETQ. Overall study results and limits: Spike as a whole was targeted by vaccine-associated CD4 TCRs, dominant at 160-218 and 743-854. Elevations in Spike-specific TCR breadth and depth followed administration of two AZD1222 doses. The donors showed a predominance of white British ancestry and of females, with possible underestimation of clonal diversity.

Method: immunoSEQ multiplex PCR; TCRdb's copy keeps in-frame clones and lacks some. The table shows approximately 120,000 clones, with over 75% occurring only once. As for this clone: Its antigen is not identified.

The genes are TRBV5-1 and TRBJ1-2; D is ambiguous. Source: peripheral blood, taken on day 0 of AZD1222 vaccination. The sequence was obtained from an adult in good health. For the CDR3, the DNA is TGCGCCAGCAGCTTTCTGCCAGCTAACTATGGCTACACCTTC. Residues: CASSFLPANYGYTF.